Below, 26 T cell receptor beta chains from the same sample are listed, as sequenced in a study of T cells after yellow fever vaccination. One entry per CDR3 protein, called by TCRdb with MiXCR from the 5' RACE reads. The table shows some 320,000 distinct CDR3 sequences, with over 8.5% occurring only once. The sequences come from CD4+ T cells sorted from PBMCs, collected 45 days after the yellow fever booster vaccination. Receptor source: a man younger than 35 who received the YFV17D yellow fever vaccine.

The CDR3 region is CASSTRRSSYNEQFF. The CDR3 DNA reads TGTGCCAGCAGCACTCGAAGGAGCTCCTACAATGAGCAGTTCTTC. The rearrangement links TRBV7-3 to TRBJ2-1, with D hard to call. The CDR3 extends over 15 amino acids. Germline V gene lookup returns CDR1 SGHTA and CDR2 FQGTGA. V was clipped by 5 bases and J by 0 bases, with 11 bases between them.

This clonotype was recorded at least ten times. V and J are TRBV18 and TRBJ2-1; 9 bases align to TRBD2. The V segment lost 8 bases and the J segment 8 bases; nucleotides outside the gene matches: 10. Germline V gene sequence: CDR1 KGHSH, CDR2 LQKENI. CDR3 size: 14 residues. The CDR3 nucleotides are TGTGCCAGCAAACGCCGCGGGGGGGAAGATGAGCAGTTCTTC. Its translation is CASKRRGGEDEQFF.

The CDR3 DNA follows: TGTGCCAGCAGTACTACGCGGGAGCTGTTTTTT. It codes for CASSTTRELFF. The chain employs TRBV28 and TRBJ2-2; D not resolved. The CDR3 extends over 11 amino acids. V was shortened by 5 bases and J by 9 bases, with 7 bases between the two germline ends. The V gene's germline CDR1 is MDHEN and CDR2 SYDVKM. Drawing the rest from reference TRBV28 and TRBJ2-2, the complete variable domain is DVKVTQSSRYLVKRTGEKVFLECVQDMDHENMFWYRQDPGLGLRLIYFSYDVKMKEKGDIPEGYSVSREKKERFSLILESASTNQTSMYLCASSTTRELFFGEGSRLTVL.

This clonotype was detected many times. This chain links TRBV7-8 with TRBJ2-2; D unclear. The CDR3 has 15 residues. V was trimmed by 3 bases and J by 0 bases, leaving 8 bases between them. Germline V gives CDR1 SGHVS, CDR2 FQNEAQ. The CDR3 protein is CASSFPVTNTGELFF. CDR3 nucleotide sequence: TGTGCCAGCAGCTTTCCTGTTACGAACACCGGGGAGCTGTTTTTT.

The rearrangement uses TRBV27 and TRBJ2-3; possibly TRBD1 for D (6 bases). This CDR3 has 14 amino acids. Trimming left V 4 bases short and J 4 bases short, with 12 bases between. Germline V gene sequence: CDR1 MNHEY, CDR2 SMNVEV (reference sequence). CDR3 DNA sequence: TGTGCCAGCAGTTCCGCGACAGGTGCAGATACGCAGTATTTT. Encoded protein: CASSSATGADTQYF.

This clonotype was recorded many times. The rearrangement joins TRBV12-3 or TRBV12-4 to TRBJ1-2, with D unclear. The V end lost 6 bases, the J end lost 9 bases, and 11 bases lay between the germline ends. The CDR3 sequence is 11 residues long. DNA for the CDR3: TGTGCCAGCAGCCTTTCAAGAAGCTACACCTTC. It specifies CASSLSRSYTF.

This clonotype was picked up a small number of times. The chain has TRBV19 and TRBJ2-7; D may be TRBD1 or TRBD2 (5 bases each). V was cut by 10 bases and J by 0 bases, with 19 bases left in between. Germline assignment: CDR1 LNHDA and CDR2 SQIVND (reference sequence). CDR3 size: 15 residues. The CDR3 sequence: CATQDGAASSYEQYF. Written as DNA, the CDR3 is TGTGCCACCCAAGACGGGGCCGCTTCCTCCTACGAGCAGTACTTC.

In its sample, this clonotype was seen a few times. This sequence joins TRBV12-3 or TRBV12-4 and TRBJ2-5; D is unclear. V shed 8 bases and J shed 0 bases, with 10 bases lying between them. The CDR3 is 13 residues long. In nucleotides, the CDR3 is TGTGCCAGCGCAAGTCCGTACCAAGAGACCCAGTACTTC. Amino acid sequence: CASASPYQETQYF.

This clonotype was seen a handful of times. CDR3 sequence: CASRLREHEKLFF. CDR3 DNA sequence: TGTGCCAGCAGGCTCCGGGAGCATGAAAAACTGTTTTTT. The chain recombines TRBV7-8 with TRBJ1-4; D unresolved. V lost 6 bases and J lost 6, with 11 bases in between. The CDR3 covers 13 residues. Looked up from germline, CDR1 is SGHVS and CDR2 is FQNEAQ.

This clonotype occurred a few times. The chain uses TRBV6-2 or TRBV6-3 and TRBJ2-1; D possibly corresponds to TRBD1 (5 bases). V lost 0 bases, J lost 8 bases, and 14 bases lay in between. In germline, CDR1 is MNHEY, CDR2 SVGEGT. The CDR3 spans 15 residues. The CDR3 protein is CASSYSSPGRDEQFF. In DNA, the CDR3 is TGTGCCAGCAGTTACTCAAGCCCAGGGCGAGATGAGCAGTTCTTC.

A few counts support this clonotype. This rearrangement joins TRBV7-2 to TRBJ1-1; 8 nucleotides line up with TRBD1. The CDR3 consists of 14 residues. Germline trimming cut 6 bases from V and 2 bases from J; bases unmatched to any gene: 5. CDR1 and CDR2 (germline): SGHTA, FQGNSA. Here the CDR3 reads CASRTGQANTEAFF. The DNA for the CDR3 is TGTGCCAGCAGGACGGGACAGGCAAACACTGAAGCTTTCTTT.

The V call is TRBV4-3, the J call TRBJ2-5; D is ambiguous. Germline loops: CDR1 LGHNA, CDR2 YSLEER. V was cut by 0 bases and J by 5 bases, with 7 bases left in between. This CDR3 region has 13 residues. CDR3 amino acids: CASSQERPETQYF. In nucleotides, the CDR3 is TGCGCCAGCAGCCAAGAGCGTCCGGAGACCCAGTACTTC.

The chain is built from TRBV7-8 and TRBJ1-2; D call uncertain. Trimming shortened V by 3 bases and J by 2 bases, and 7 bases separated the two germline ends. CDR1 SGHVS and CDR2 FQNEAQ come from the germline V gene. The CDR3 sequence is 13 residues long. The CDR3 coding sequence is TGTGCCAGCAGCTTTTCACAGAACTATGGCTACACCTTC. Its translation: CASSFSQNYGYTF.

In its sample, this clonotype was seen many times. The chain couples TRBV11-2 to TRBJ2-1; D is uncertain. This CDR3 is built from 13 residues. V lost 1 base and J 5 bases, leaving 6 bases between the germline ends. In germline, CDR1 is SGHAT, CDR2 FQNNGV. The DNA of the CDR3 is TGTGCCAGCAGCTTAGCGGTTCACAATGAGCAGTTCTTC. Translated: CASSLAVHNEQFF.

CDR3: CASSGQGGDKQFF. In DNA form, the CDR3 reads TGCGCCAGCAGTGGACAGGGGGGTGACAAGCAGTTCTTC. The chain couples TRBV10-1 to TRBJ2-1; 9 nucleotides line up with TRBD1. CDR3 length: 13 residues. V trimming: 4 bases; J trimming: 11 bases; junction bases outside the gene matches: 6. The germline V gene encodes CDR1 WNHNN and CDR2 SYGVQD (reference sequence).

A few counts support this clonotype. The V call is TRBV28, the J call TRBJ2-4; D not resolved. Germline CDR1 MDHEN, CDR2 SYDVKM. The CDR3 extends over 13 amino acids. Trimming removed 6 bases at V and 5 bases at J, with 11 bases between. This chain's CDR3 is CASSPDRENIQYF. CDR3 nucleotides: TGTGCCAGCAGCCCGGACCGCGAAAACATTCAGTACTTC.

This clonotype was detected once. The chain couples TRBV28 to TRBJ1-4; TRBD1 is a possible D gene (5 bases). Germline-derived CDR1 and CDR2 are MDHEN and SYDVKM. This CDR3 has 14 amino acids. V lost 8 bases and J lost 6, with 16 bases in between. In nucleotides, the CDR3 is TGTGCCAGCGCAACCAGACAGAGTCATGAAAAACTGTTTTTT. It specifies CASATRQSHEKLFF. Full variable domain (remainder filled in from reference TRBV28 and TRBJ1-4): DVKVTQSSRYLVKRTGEKVFLECVQDMDHENMFWYRQDPGLGLRLIYFSYDVKMKEKGDIPEGYSVSREKKERFSLILESASTNQTSMYLCASATRQSHEKLFFGSGTQLSVL.

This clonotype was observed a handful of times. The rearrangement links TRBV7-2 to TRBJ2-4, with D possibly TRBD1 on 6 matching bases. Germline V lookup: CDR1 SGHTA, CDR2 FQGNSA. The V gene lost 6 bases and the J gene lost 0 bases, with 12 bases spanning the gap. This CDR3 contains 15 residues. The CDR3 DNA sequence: TGTGCCAGCAGATCAACAGGGCTAGCCAAAAACATTCAGTACTTC. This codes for CASRSTGLAKNIQYF.

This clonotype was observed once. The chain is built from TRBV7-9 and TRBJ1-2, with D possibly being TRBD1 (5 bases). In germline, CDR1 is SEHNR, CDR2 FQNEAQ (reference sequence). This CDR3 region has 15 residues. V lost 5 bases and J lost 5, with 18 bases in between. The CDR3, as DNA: TGTGCCAGCAGCCTACCGGAGTGGGGGGGTTATGGCTACACCTTC. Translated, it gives CASSLPEWGGYGYTF. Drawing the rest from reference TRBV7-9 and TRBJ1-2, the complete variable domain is DTGVSQNPRHKITKRGQNVTFRCDPISEHNRLYWYRQTLGQGPEFLTYFQNEAQLEKSRLLSDRFSAERPKGSFSTLEIQRTEQGDSAMYLCASSLPEWGGYGYTFGSGTRLTVV.

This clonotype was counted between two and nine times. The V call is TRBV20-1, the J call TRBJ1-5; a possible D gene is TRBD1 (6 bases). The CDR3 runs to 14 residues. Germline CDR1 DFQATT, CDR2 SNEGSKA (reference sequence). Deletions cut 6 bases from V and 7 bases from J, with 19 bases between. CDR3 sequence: CSARRGGGGQPQHF. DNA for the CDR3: TGCAGTGCCCGGCGCGGGGGGGGCGGACAGCCCCAGCATTTT.

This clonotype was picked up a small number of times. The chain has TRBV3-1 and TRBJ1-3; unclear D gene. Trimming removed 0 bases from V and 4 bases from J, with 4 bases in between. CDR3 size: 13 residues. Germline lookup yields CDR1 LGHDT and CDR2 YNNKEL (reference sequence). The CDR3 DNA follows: TGTGCCAGCAGCCAAGAGGGAGGAAACACCATATATTTT. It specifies CASSQEGGNTIYF.

The CDR3 DNA sequence: TGTGCCAGCAGCGCATTTGGGACAGGCTACTTCCAAGAGACCCAGTACTTC. It is translated as CASSAFGTGYFQETQYF. The rearrangement uses TRBV9 and TRBJ2-5; TRBD1 matches 8 bases. The CDR3 has 17 residues. The J segment lost 1 base and the V segment lost 3 bases, leaving 11 bases of the junction unmatched. CDR1 and CDR2 (germline): SGDLS, YYNGEE.

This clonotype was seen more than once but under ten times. Here the CDR3 DNA reads TGTGCCTGTGGAGATACGCAGTATTTT. It codes for CACGDTQYF. This chain uses TRBV30 with TRBJ2-3; D uncertain. This CDR3 is 9 amino acids long. Germline lookup yields CDR1 GTSNPN and CDR2 SVGIG (reference sequence). Between the trimmed V and J ends, which lost 6 bases and 5 bases, there was a span of 3 bases. The full variable domain, its missing parts supplied by reference TRBV30 and TRBJ2-3, is SQTIHQWPATLVQPVGSPLSLECTVEGTSNPNLYWYRQAAGRGLQLLFYSVGIGQISSEVPQNLSASRPQDRQFILSSKKLLLSDSGFYLCACGDTQYFGPGTRLTVL.

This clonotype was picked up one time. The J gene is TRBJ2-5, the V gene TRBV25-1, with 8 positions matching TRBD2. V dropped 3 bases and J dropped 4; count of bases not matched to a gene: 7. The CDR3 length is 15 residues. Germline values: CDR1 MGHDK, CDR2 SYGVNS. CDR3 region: CASSESGGPGETQYF. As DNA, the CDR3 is TGTGCCAGCAGTGAGTCGGGGGGGCCGGGAGAGACCCAGTACTTC. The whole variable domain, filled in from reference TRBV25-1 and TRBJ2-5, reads EADIYQTPRYLVIGTGKKITLECSQTMGHDKMYWYQQDPGMELHLIHYSYGVNSTEKGDLSSESTVSRIRTEHFPLTLESARPSHTSQYLCASSESGGPGETQYFGPGTRLLVL.

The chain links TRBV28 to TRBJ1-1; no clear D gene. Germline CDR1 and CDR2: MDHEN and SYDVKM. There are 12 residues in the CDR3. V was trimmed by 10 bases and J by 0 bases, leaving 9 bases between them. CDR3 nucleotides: TGTGCCACCGGAATTATGAACACTGAAGCTTTCTTT. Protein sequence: CATGIMNTEAFF. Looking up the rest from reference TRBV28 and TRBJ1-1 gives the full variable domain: DVKVTQSSRYLVKRTGEKVFLECVQDMDHENMFWYRQDPGLGLRLIYFSYDVKMKEKGDIPEGYSVSREKKERFSLILESASTNQTSMYLCATGIMNTEAFFGQGTRLTVV.

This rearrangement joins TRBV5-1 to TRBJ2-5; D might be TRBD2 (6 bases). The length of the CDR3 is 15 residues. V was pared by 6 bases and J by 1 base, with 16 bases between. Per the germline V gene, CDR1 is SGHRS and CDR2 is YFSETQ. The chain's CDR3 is CASTLGGNFQETQYF. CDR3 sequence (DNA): TGCGCCAGCACCCTGGGGGGTAATTTCCAAGAGACCCAGTACTTC.